This entry lists 23 T cell receptor beta chains sequenced from one sample in a study of T cell responses to AZD1222 COVID-19 vaccine. Data came from immunoSEQ multiplex PCR; TCRdb stores just in-frame clones and leaves some out. The sample carries 150,000 to 200,000 clones, more than 85% recorded once. This sample comprised peripheral blood, obtained 28 days after the second AZD1222 dose. The receptors stem from an adult who received the AZD1222 COVID-19 vaccine.

The V call is TRBV5-5, the J call TRBJ2-3, with 10 bases aligning to TRBD2. The V segment lost 5 bases and the J segment 4 bases; nucleotides outside the gene matches: 10. Germline V CDR1 and CDR2: SGHKS, YYEKEE (reference sequence). CDR3 length: 16 residues. DNA of the CDR3: TGTGCCAGCAGGTCGACGGGGAGCGGGGGGGCAGATACGCAGTATTTT. Translation gives CASRSTGSGGADTQYF.

V is TRBV11-2 and J is TRBJ1-6; perhaps TRBD1 as D (5 bases). The CDR3 length is 13 residues. V shed 1 base and J shed 10 bases, with 8 bases lying between them. Germline loops: CDR1 SGHAT, CDR2 FQNNGV. The CDR3 region has the DNA TGTGCCAGCAGCTTAGGACAGAGATCACCCCTCCACTTT. Translation: CASSLGQRSPLHF.

The chain is built from TRBV6-6 and TRBJ2-7; TRBD1 or TRBD2 may be the D gene (5 bases each). The CDR3 contains 14 residues. The germline V and J ends were trimmed by 5 bases and 6 bases, with 17 bases remaining between them. Germline V gene sequence: CDR1 MNHNY, CDR2 SVGAGI (reference sequence). The CDR3 spells CASSPNGASSEQYF. The CDR3 nucleotides are TGTGCCAGCAGTCCGAATGGGGCTAGCTCCGAGCAGTACTTC.

CDR3 coding DNA: TGTGCCAGCAGCCAGGGGGGGAGGGTACAGTTCTTC. It encodes CASSQGGRVQFF. The chain has TRBV7-2 and TRBJ2-1; D is tentatively TRBD1 or TRBD2 (7 bases each). The length of the CDR3 is 12 residues. Trimming took 5 bases from V and 13 from J, leaving 15 bases between them. CDR1 and CDR2 (germline): SGHTA, FQGNSA.

The chain has TRBV18 and TRBJ2-2; 7 bases map to TRBD1. Trimming took 6 bases from V and 1 from J; bases not matched to a gene: 8. CDR3 size: 16 residues. Germline loops: CDR1 KGHSH, CDR2 LQKENI. Here the CDR3 DNA reads TGTGCCAGCTCCCTCGGACAGGATCGGAACACCGGGGAGCTGTTTTTT. It yields the protein CASSLGQDRNTGELFF.

The chain recombines TRBV7-6 with TRBJ2-7; 15 bases are a match to TRBD2. Germline V gene sequence: CDR1 SGHVS, CDR2 FNYEAQ. Unmatched junction bases numbered 11, after V lost 5 bases and J lost 6 bases. This CDR3 has 17 amino acids. The CDR3 protein is CASSPEPGLAGGREQYF. CDR3 DNA sequence: TGTGCCAGCAGCCCAGAGCCGGGACTAGCGGGAGGTCGCGAGCAGTACTTC.

The V call is TRBV5-5, the J call TRBJ2-2; D gene unclear. The CDR3 is made up of 14 amino acids. The germline V gene has CDR1 SGHKS and CDR2 YYEKEE (reference sequence). The V and J ends lost 2 bases and 2 bases respectively, with 7 bases between them. The DNA of the CDR3 is TGTGCCAGCAGCTTAAGGGCTAACACCGGGGAGCTGTTTTTT. Amino acids: CASSLRANTGELFF.

This chain links TRBV28 with TRBJ2-7; TRBD1 matches at 7 bases. V lost 5 bases and J lost 4; bases outside the gene matches: 5. The CDR3 runs 13 residues. Germline V gene lookup returns CDR1 MDHEN and CDR2 SYDVKM. CDR3 DNA: TGTGCCAGCAGTCCCGGGACAGAGTACGAGCAGTACTTC. The encoded protein is CASSPGTEYEQYF.

The chain employs TRBV27 and TRBJ1-1; the D is unclear. The CDR3 has 13 amino acids. Between the trimmed V and J ends, which lost 0 bases and 3 bases, there was a span of 5 bases. CDR1 MNHEY and CDR2 SMNVEV come from the germline V gene (reference sequence). As DNA, the CDR3 is TGTGCCAGCAGTTTATCTGGGGACACTGAAGCTTTCTTT. It specifies CASSLSGDTEAFF.

The chain recombines TRBV20-1 with TRBJ1-1; D gene uncertain. Germline-derived CDR1 and CDR2 are DFQATT and SNEGSKA (reference sequence). CDR3 length: 14 residues. V was cut by 3 bases and J by 1 base, with 12 bases left in between. In nucleotides, the CDR3 is TGCAGTGCTAGTAGACCCGGGAGGAACACTGAAGCTTTCTTT. Residues: CSASRPGRNTEAFF.

A single count supports this clone. This sequence joins TRBV9 and TRBJ2-3; 7 nucleotides line up with TRBD2. The CDR3 runs to 15 residues. The J segment lost 4 bases and the V segment lost 5 bases, leaving 10 bases of the junction unmatched. Germline V gene lookup returns CDR1 SGDLS and CDR2 YYNGEE. CDR3 region: CASRATGLTADTQYF. The CDR3 nucleotides read TGTGCCAGCAGGGCTACGGGACTAACGGCAGATACGCAGTATTTT.

The chain carries TRBV13 and TRBJ2-7, with D possibly TRBD1 on 6 matching bases. CDR1 and CDR2 (germline): PRHDT, FYEKMQ (reference sequence). Trimming shortened V by 5 bases and J by 2 bases, and 10 bases separated the two germline ends. The CDR3 is 13 residues long. The CDR3 is CASSVTGPYEQYF. In DNA form, the CDR3 reads TGTGCCAGCAGCGTCACAGGGCCCTACGAGCAGTACTTC.

The J gene is TRBJ2-7, the V gene TRBV9; the match to TRBD1 covers 8 bases. The V and J ends lost 0 bases and 3 bases, in that order; junction bases with no gene match: 5. The CDR3 runs 15 residues. CDR1 and CDR2 (germline): SGDLS, YYNGEE. CDR3 residues: CASSVADRVGYEQYF. As DNA, the CDR3 is TGTGCCAGCAGCGTAGCGGACAGGGTCGGCTACGAGCAGTACTTC. Looking up the rest from reference TRBV9 and TRBJ2-7 gives the full variable domain: DSGVTQTPKHLITATGQRVTLRCSPRSGDLSVYWYQQSLDQGLQFLIQYYNGEERAKGNILERFSAQQFPDLHSELNLSSLELGDSALYFCASSVADRVGYEQYFGPGTRLTVT.

Regarding this clone: One end of the junction varies from germline; a read error may be responsible. The rearrangement joins TRBV10-3 to TRBJ1-1; TRBD1 is a possible D gene (5 bases). There are 15 residues in the CDR3. Germline CDR1 is ENHRY and CDR2 is SYGVKD. CDR3 sequence (DNA): TGTGCCGTCAGCGAGCGGCAGGGACCGAACACTGAAGCTTTCTTT. As protein: CAVSERQGPNTEAFF.

The chain carries TRBV3-1 (or the pseudogene TRBV3-2) and TRBJ2-3; 8 bases are shared with TRBD2. CDR3 length equals 17 residues. The junction had 10 bases not matched to a gene; V was cut back by 5 bases and J by 0 bases. Germline V gene data show CDR1 as LGHDT and CDR2 as YNNKEL (reference sequence). CDR3 nucleotide sequence: TGTGCCAGCAGCGATATTGGACTAGCTCCGAGCACAGATACGCAGTATTTT. Amino acids: CASSDIGLAPSTDTQYF.

The chain uses TRBV6-2 or TRBV6-3 and TRBJ2-5; D call uncertain. The CDR3 extends over 15 amino acids. The V and J ends lost 5 bases and 5 bases respectively, with 18 bases between them. Germline-derived CDR1 and CDR2 are MNHEY and SVGEGT. The CDR3 DNA follows: TGTGCCAGCAGTAAAGCGAACCGGCCCTTCGAGACCCAGTACTTC. This encodes CASSKANRPFETQYF.

The CDR3 DNA follows: TGTGCCAGCAGCTCCTGGGTCCGAAGTAATCAGCCCCAGCATTTT. Its protein is CASSSWVRSNQPQHF. The V and J genes are TRBV5-8 and TRBJ1-5; no clear D gene. Germline V CDR1 and CDR2: SGHTS, YDEGEE. The CDR3 runs 15 residues. V dropped 3 bases and J dropped 4 bases, with 14 bases sitting between them.

The gene calls are TRBV4-2 and TRBJ1-6; 12 bases agree with TRBD1. The CDR3 has 20 residues. V was pared by 4 bases and J by 0 bases, with 10 bases of the junction left unmatched. Germline values: CDR1 LGHNA, CDR2 YNFKEQ. For the CDR3, the DNA is TGTGCCAGCAGCCCAAACCGGGACAGGGGGCACAGCTCCTATAATTCACCCCTCCACTTT. Protein sequence: CASSPNRDRGHSSYNSPLHF.

The CDR3 nucleotides are TGTGCCAGCAGCTTAGTGGGTCTGGCCTCCGCCCTCCCTGGCTACGAGCAGTACTTC. Translation gives CASSLVGLASALPGYEQYF. The rearrangement joins TRBV11-2 to TRBJ2-7; unclear D gene. Germline assignment: CDR1 SGHAT and CDR2 FQNNGV. CDR3 length: 19 amino acids. V dropped 1 base and J dropped 3 bases, with 25 bases sitting between them.

The chain links TRBV28 to TRBJ2-1; no reliable D call. This CDR3 has 11 amino acids. Germline CDR1 and CDR2: MDHEN and SYDVKM. Trimming stripped 6 bases from V and 5 bases from J, with 5 bases between. The chain's CDR3 is CASSTDNEQFF. CDR3 nucleotide sequence: TGTGCCAGCAGCACCGACAATGAGCAGTTCTTC.

The chain carries TRBV9 and TRBJ2-1; D uncertain. The germline V gene encodes CDR1 SGDLS and CDR2 YYNGEE. The V end lost 3 bases, the J end lost 9 bases, and 7 bases lay between the germline ends. CDR3 length equals 11 residues. In DNA form, the CDR3 reads TGTGCCAGCAGCGATGTCGGTGAGCAGTTCTTC. This translates into CASSDVGEQFF.

The chain couples TRBV27 to TRBJ1-2, with D perhaps TRBD1 (5 bases). Germline V gene data show CDR1 as MNHEY and CDR2 as SMNVEV (reference sequence). This CDR3 spans 14 amino acids. Trimming removed 2 bases at V and 5 bases at J, with 12 bases between. CDR3 in DNA: TGTGCCAGCAGTTTAGGATCAGGGTTTTATGGCTACACCTTC. Its translation: CASSLGSGFYGYTF.

The chain carries TRBV28 and TRBJ1-5; the match to TRBD1 covers 8 bases. V lost 8 bases to trimming and J lost 9 bases; unmatched junction nucleotides: 9. CDR1 MDHEN and CDR2 SYDVKM come from the germline V gene. This CDR3 is built from 13 residues. The CDR3 region is CASGLRGPGPQHF. As DNA, the CDR3 is TGTGCCAGCGGCCTCAGGGGGCCGGGGCCCCAGCATTTT.